This T cell receptor beta chain was observed in a study of identical twins. A universal primer site was incorporated via template switching, and the cDNA contained unique molecular identifiers. A single record per CDR3 protein comes from TCRdb applying MiXCR to the 5' RACE reads. The sample consists of fewer than 250,000 distinct CDR3 sequences, over 8% of them appearing once. Study conclusions and caveats: Excess low generation probability was seen in twin-shared out-of-frame alpha sequences. Findings depended on cross-sectional statistics rather than tracking the same donors.

To note about this clonotype: What it binds is unknown.

This CDR3 comprises 13 residues. The V gene's germline CDR1 is SQVTM and CDR2 ANQGSEA. Trimming took off 6 bases at V and 0 bases at J, with 9 bases between the two ends. V gene TRBV29-1 combines with J gene TRBJ1-3; no reliable D call. The clonotype was recovered from a woman aged 18-35 years in good health. Specimen: memory (CD45RO+) T cells sorted from blood. The CDR3 spells CSVTVPSGNTIYF. The CDR3 bases are TGCAGCGTCACGGTCCCCTCTGGAAACACCATATATTTT.